This T cell receptor (beta chain) was identified in a study of response to subunit inactivated influenza vaccine. MiXCR, applied by TCRdb to the RT-PCR reads, yields one record per CDR3 protein. The data hold around 470,000 distinct CDR3 sequences, with about 7.2% observed a single time. The junction had 15 bases not matched to a gene; V was cut back by 5 bases and J by 7 bases. The CDR3 contains 17 residues. The germline V gene encodes CDR1 SEHNR and CDR2 FQNEAQ (reference sequence). Study-level results: That few new T cells are recruited by each seasonal influenza vaccination was the authors' suggestion.

As concerns this clonotype: Its antigen is unidentified.

The sequence came from a man aged 50 to 69 who received an inactivated influenza vaccine. The chain carries TRBV7-9 and TRBJ2-1, with 9 bases fitting TRBD2. Sequencing was performed on PBMCs from blood, taken approximately 25 months after vaccination. In DNA form, the CDR3 reads TGTGCCAGCAGCGGGACGATTGCGCGGGGGGGCAATAATGAGCAGTTCTTC. Its translation is CASSGTIARGGNNEQFF.